These 3 T cell receptor beta chains originate from one sample sequenced in a study of T cell responses to AZD1222 COVID-19 vaccine. Assay: immunoSEQ multiplex PCR; the TCRdb copy retains only in-frame clones and omits some. The sample has about 160,000 clones, about 90% seen once; the top ten hold 1.9%. Sequences were derived from peripheral blood, sampled on day 0 of AZD1222 vaccination. The receptors originated from an adult in good health.

This chain connects TRBV19 to TRBJ1-1, with D tentatively TRBD1 (5 bases). Trimming removed 3 bases from V and 3 bases from J, with 11 bases in between. The CDR3 is 14 amino acids. Germline CDR1 reads LNHDA; CDR2 reads SQIVND (reference sequence). The CDR3 here is CASSISGADTEAFF. CDR3 DNA sequence: TGTGCCAGTAGTATTTCTGGGGCGGACACTGAAGCTTTCTTT.

The J gene is TRBJ1-2, the V gene TRBV11-2, with a weak D call TRBD1 (6 bases). This CDR3 has 15 residues. Germline loops: CDR1 SGHAT, CDR2 FQNNGV. The germline V and J ends were trimmed by 5 bases and 8 bases, with 21 bases remaining between them. CDR3 sequence: CASSKTDVQGWGYTF. CDR3 nucleotides: TGTGCCAGCAGCAAAACCGACGTGCAGGGGTGGGGCTACACCTTC. The variable domain in full, completed from reference TRBV11-2 and TRBJ1-2, reads EAGVAQSPRYKIIEKRQSVAFWCNPISGHATLYWYQQILGQGPKLLIQFQNNGVVDDSQLPKDRFSAERLKGVDSTLKIQPAKLEDSAVYLCASSKTDVQGWGYTFGSGTRLTVV.

The chain uses TRBV4-3 and TRBJ1-2, with D maybe TRBD1 (6 bases). Trimming removed 0 bases at V and 11 bases at J, with 34 bases between. The germline CDR1 and CDR2 sequences are LGHNA and YSLEER. The CDR3 contains 20 residues. The CDR3 protein is CASSQDVAQHTGQGFSRYTF. The CDR3 DNA reads TGCGCCAGCAGCCAAGACGTCGCGCAACACACGGGACAAGGCTTTTCGCGGTACACCTTC.